This passage covers 18 T cell receptor beta chains from one sample sequenced in a study of blood T cells in healthy people across ages. A second PCR of roughly 7 to 11 cycles used a sample-barcoded 5' primer and a J-beta primer mix. Each CDR3 protein gets one entry after TCRdb re-called the 5' RACE reads with MiXCR. The sample shows about 1,600,000 distinct CDR3 sequences, around two fifths of them seen only once. Sequenced sample: blood. All receptors derive from a woman between 18 and 30 years old in good health.

In its sample, this clonotype was seen a few times. The gene calls are TRBV20-1 and TRBJ2-1; tentatively, D is TRBD2 (6 bases). This CDR3 contains 15 residues. The V gene's germline CDR1 is DFQATT and CDR2 SNEGSKA (reference sequence). Trimming pared 3 bases from V and 4 bases from J, leaving 16 bases between. CDR3 sequence: CSASSSENLYNEQFF. CDR3 nucleotides: TGCAGTGCTAGCTCTAGCGAGAATCTATACAATGAGCAGTTCTTC.

The V call is TRBV20-1, the J call TRBJ2-7; no reliable D call. Germline-derived CDR1 and CDR2 are DFQATT and SNEGSKA (reference sequence). Trimming shortened V by 3 bases and J by 2 bases, and 8 bases separated the two germline ends. The CDR3 has 12 residues. CDR3 DNA sequence: TGCAGTGCTAGGGGCAGCCCCTACGAGCAGTACTTC. As protein: CSARGSPYEQYF.

This clonotype showed up just a few times. V is TRBV12-3 or TRBV12-4 and J is TRBJ2-2; TRBD2 matches at 12 bases. J was trimmed by 1 base and V by 3 bases; bases with no gene match: 0. CDR3 length: 16 amino acids. CDR3 coding DNA: TGTGCCAGCAGTTTGACTAGCGGGGGGAACACCGGGGAGCTGTTTTTT. Its translation: CASSLTSGGNTGELFF.

This clonotype has more than one count but fewer than ten. The chain employs TRBV20-1 and TRBJ2-3, with unresolved D. V was pared by 6 bases and J by 5 bases, with 12 bases between. This CDR3 has 12 amino acids. Per germline, CDR1 DFQATT and CDR2 SNEGSKA (reference sequence). The CDR3 sequence: CSAPTLKDTQYF. In DNA, the CDR3 is TGCAGTGCCCCTACGTTAAAAGATACGCAGTATTTT.

In its sample, this clonotype was seen a few times. This rearrangement joins TRBV7-2 to TRBJ2-1; TRBD2 matches 9 bases. Germline V gene data show CDR1 as SGHTA and CDR2 as FQGNSA. The ends lost 4 bases at V and 5 bases at J; junction bases unmatched: 6. This CDR3 contains 15 residues. The CDR3 nucleotides read TGTGCCAGCAGCTCGTGGACTAGCGAAGACAATGAGCAGTTCTTC. This translates into CASSSWTSEDNEQFF. Drawing the rest from reference TRBV7-2 and TRBJ2-1, the complete variable domain is GAGVSQSPSNKVTEKGKDVELRCDPISGHTALYWYRQSLGQGLEFLIYFQGNSAPDKSGLPSDRFSAERTGGSVSTLTIQRTQQEDSAVYLCASSSWTSEDNEQFFGPGTRLTVL.

This clonotype occurred a few times. A clone one base away is much larger, so this may be a read error. This chain uses TRBV6-1 with TRBJ2-3; D is undetermined. The germline V gene encodes CDR1 MNHNS and CDR2 SASEGT. The V end lost 2 bases, the J end lost 4 bases, and 1 base lay between the germline ends. This CDR3 spans 11 amino acids. CDR3 loop: CASSEPDTQYF. CDR3 DNA: TGTGCCAGCAGTGAACCAGATACGCAGTATTTT.

Comment on this clonotype: One end of the junction varies from germline; a read error may be responsible. The rearrangement links TRBV6-5 to TRBJ1-1; D is possibly TRBD1 (5 bases). Germline V gene lookup returns CDR1 MNHEY and CDR2 SVGAGI. The CDR3 is 12 residues long. The CDR3 DNA is TGTGCCAGCAGTCCAGGGTCGCGTGAAGCCTTCTTT. Amino acid sequence: CASSPGSREAFF.

V and J are TRBV4-2 and TRBJ1-5; the match to TRBD1 covers 8 bases. The V segment lost 3 bases and the J segment 6 bases; nucleotides outside the gene matches: 7. The CDR3 is 15 amino acids. Looked up from germline, CDR1 is LGHNA and CDR2 is YNFKEQ. In DNA form, the CDR3 reads TGTGCCAGCAGCCAGGTTACAGGGGGAGGTCAGCCCCAGCATTTT. It translates to CASSQVTGGGQPQHF.

This clonotype was seen a few times. V usage is TRBV7-4 and J usage is TRBJ2-5; 7 bases match TRBD1. The CDR3 sequence is 14 residues long. V lost 5 bases and J lost 8; bases outside the gene matches: 11. Germline-derived CDR1 and CDR2 are SGHVT and SQSDAQ. CDR3 DNA sequence: TGTGCCAGCAGCCTCCTGACAGGGTGGGACACCCAGTACTTC. It translates to CASSLLTGWDTQYF.

This sequence joins TRBV29-1 and TRBJ2-7, with D tentatively TRBD1 (6 bases). V was shortened by 4 bases and J by 4 bases, with 20 bases between the two germline ends. The CDR3 runs 15 residues. The germline V gene has CDR1 SQVTM and CDR2 ANQGSEA. The CDR3 nucleotides read TGCAGCGTTGGGGCAGGGACATGGCGGATGTACGAGCAGTACTTC. Its protein is CSVGAGTWRMYEQYF.

The rearrangement links TRBV21-1 to TRBJ2-1; the table names TRBD1, a call not compared with the DNA. TRBV21-1 constitutes a pseudogene. The CDR3 is made up of 17 amino acids. CDR3 residues: CASSKRAGCRPNNEQFF. The CDR3 DNA sequence: TGTGCCAGCAGCAAACGGGCCGGGTGCCGTCCGAACAATGAGCAGTTCTTC.

The chain uses TRBV7-2 and TRBJ2-1; possible D gene TRBD2, 5 bases. Germline loops: CDR1 SGHTA, CDR2 FQGNSA. Trimming pared 5 bases from V and 9 bases from J, leaving 17 bases between. The CDR3 covers 14 residues. The chain's CDR3 is CASSQTAAGGEQFF. In DNA form, the CDR3 reads TGTGCCAGCAGCCAGACTGCAGCAGGAGGTGAGCAGTTCTTC.

The chain has TRBV27 and TRBJ2-1; D may correspond to TRBD1 or TRBD2 (6 bases each). This CDR3 region has 12 residues. Deletions cut 6 bases from V and 11 bases from J, with 14 bases between. The germline gives CDR1 MNHEY, CDR2 SMNVEV (reference sequence). This chain's CDR3 is CASRTGGGQQFF. The CDR3 bases are TGTGCCAGCAGAACTGGAGGGGGGCAGCAGTTCTTC.

The chain is built from TRBV7-6 and TRBJ1-1, with TRBD1 matching 7 bases. The length of the CDR3 is 14 residues. After removal of 5 bases from V and 3 bases from J, the junction contained 6 bases not matched to a gene. CDR1 SGHVS and CDR2 FNYEAQ come from the germline V gene. CDR3 DNA: TGTGCCAGCAGCATAACAGGGGACGACACTGAAGCTTTCTTT. This translates into CASSITGDDTEAFF. Using reference TRBV7-6 and TRBJ1-1 for the parts outside the CDR3, the full variable domain is GAGVSQSPRYKVTKRGQDVALRCDPISGHVSLYWYRQALGQGPEFLTYFNYEAQQDKSGLPNDRFSAERPEGSISTLTIQRTEQRDSAMYRCASSITGDDTEAFFGQGTRLTVV.

This chain uses TRBV5-5 with TRBJ1-2; weak D call: TRBD1 (6 bases). Germline-derived CDR1 and CDR2 are SGHKS and YYEKEE (reference sequence). The CDR3 consists of 13 residues. Deletions cut 7 bases from V and 4 bases from J, with 14 bases between. This chain's CDR3 is CASDDGQIYGYTF. CDR3 sequence (DNA): TGTGCCAGCGACGATGGACAGATCTATGGCTACACCTTC.

The chain is built from TRBV20-1 and TRBJ1-2; D ambiguous. Germline loops: CDR1 DFQATT, CDR2 SNEGSKA (reference sequence). This CDR3 spans 11 amino acids. Between the trimmed V and J ends, which lost 6 bases and 6 bases, there was a span of 11 bases. The DNA for the CDR3 is TGCAGTGCGCCGGGATCGCATGGCTACACCTTC. This encodes CSAPGSHGYTF.

The table lists this clonotype with a few counts. This rearrangement joins TRBV6-1 to TRBJ2-1; 14 bases are a match to TRBD2. The CDR3 contains 18 residues. CDR1 and CDR2 (germline): MNHNS, SASEGT. Trimming removed 6 bases from V and 5 bases from J; junction bases left unmatched: 12. The CDR3 reads CASSRLAGGPLEDNEQFF. The CDR3 DNA reads as TGTGCCAGCAGCCGACTAGCGGGAGGGCCTTTGGAGGACAATGAGCAGTTCTTC.

This clonotype was counted between two and nine times. The V call is TRBV10-3, the J call TRBJ2-1, with 7 positions matching TRBD2. The CDR3 sequence is 14 residues long. Germline V gene lookup returns CDR1 ENHRY and CDR2 SYGVKD. Losses at the gene ends were 4 bases for V and 3 bases for J; bases not matched to a gene: 3. This CDR3 is CAISGPGGYNEQFF. The CDR3, as DNA: TGTGCCATCAGTGGACCGGGGGGCTACAATGAGCAGTTCTTC.